These T cell receptor beta chains were read from a single sample in a study of blood T cell repertoires in COVID-19. This table comes from immunoSEQ multiplex PCR, and its TCRdb copy is limited to in-frame clones, with some not included. The sample has hundreds of thousands of clones, approximately 83% seen once. Sequenced: peripheral blood. The source is a woman under 40 with COVID-19, enrolled during active disease. CDR3s include the opening cysteine and the closing phenylalanine or tryptophan. The D gene is left open where the match is weak. Clone sizes are given selectively: once, few, many, or a class where the clone is expanded.

CDR3: CASSPAGDVNTEAFF
DNA: TGTGCCAGCAGCCCAGCAGGGGACGTGAACACTGAAGCTTTCTTT
D: NA
size: NA
J: TRBJ1-1
V: TRBV7-6

CDR3: CASSRGGLETQYF
DNA: TGTGCCAGCAGTCGGGGGGGCCTGGAGACCCAGTACTTC
D: TRBD2
size: NA
J: TRBJ2-5
V: TRBV6-5

CDR3: CASSNRGRETQYF
DNA: TGTGCCAGCAGTAACAGGGGTCGGGAGACCCAGTACTTC
D: TRBD1
size: NA
J: TRBJ2-5
V: TRBV27

CDR3: CASSPGGIPYEQYF
DNA: TGTGCCAGTAGTCCCGGGGGGATACCCTACGAGCAGTACTTC
D: TRBD2
size: NA
J: TRBJ2-7
V: TRBV19

CDR3: CASSPRGGGDQPQHF
DNA: TGTGCCAGCAGCCCCCGAGGGGGTGGGGATCAGCCCCAGCATTTT
D: NA
size: NA
J: TRBJ1-5
V: TRBV7-2

CDR3: CASSKFTAINNTEAFF
DNA: TGTGCCAGTAGTAAATTTACAGCCATCAACAACACTGAAGCTTTCTTT
D: NA
size: NA
J: TRBJ1-1
V: TRBV19

CDR3: CASSGNRQRTNEKLFF
DNA: TGTGCCAGCAGTGGAAATCGACAGAGAACTAATGAAAAACTGTTTTTT
D: NA
size: NA
J: TRBJ1-4
V: TRBV25-1

CDR3: CASSVERGENEQFF
DNA: TGTGCCAGCAGTGTGGAGCGCGGTGAGAATGAGCAGTTCTTC
D: NA
size: NA
J: TRBJ2-1
V: TRBV2

CDR3: CASSFTGGYEQYF
DNA: TGTGCCAGCAGCTTTACAGGGGGCTACGAGCAGTACTTC
D: TRBD1
size: few
J: TRBJ2-7
V: TRBV5-6

CDR3: CASSLALGNTIYF
DNA: TGTGCCAGCAGTTTAGCCCTCGGAAACACCATATATTTT
D: NA
size: NA
J: TRBJ1-3
V: TRBV12-3/TRBV12-4

CDR3: CASLDRANTGELFF
DNA: TGTGCCAGCCTTGACAGGGCGAACACCGGGGAGCTGTTTTTT
D: TRBD1
size: NA
J: TRBJ2-2
V: TRBV7-8

CDR3: CASSLEGGWSYGYTF
DNA: TGTGCCAGCAGCTTAGAAGGAGGCTGGAGCTATGGCTACACCTTC
D: NA
size: once
J: TRBJ1-2
V: TRBV11-2

CDR3: CAISARTGIQPQHF
DNA: TGTGCCATCAGTGCAAGGACAGGGATTCAGCCCCAGCATTTT
D: TRBD1
size: NA
J: TRBJ1-5
V: TRBV10-3

CDR3: CASSLGGRQYF
DNA: TGTGCCAGCAGTTTAGGAGGGAGGCAGTACTTC
D: NA
size: few
J: TRBJ2-7
V: TRBV12-3/TRBV12-4

CDR3: CASSLGAGSNGYTF
DNA: TGTGCCAGCAGCTTGGGGGCAGGATCTAATGGCTACACCTTC
D: NA
size: NA
J: TRBJ1-2
V: TRBV5-6

CDR3: CASSPTNSNTEAFF
DNA: TGTGCCAGCAGCCCCACGAACTCGAACACTGAAGCTTTCTTT
D: NA
size: NA
J: TRBJ1-1
V: TRBV6-6

CDR3: CASSSDRGRTDTQYF
DNA: TGTGCCAGCAGCTCCGACAGGGGCCGCACAGATACGCAGTATTTT
D: TRBD1
size: NA
J: TRBJ2-3
V: TRBV7-3

CDR3: CASSPTTGGGSRTDTQYF
DNA: TGTGCCAGCAGCCCCACGACAGGGGGGGGATCCCGGACAGATACGCAGTATTTT
D: TRBD1
size: NA
J: TRBJ2-3
V: TRBV9

CDR3: CASSVLTANYGYTF
DNA: TGTGCCAGCAGCGTCCTGACAGCCAACTATGGCTACACCTTC
D: NA
size: few
J: TRBJ1-2
V: TRBV2

CDR3: CASSLTAQGAREQYF
DNA: TGTGCCAGCAGCTTGACCGCACAGGGGGCGCGGGAGCAGTACTTC
D: TRBD1
size: NA
J: TRBJ2-7
V: TRBV5-4

CDR3: CAWAGGYEQYF
DNA: TGTGCCTGGGCAGGGGGCTACGAGCAGTACTTC
D: TRBD1
size: NA
J: TRBJ2-7
V: TRBV30

CDR3: CASSLTGGYEQYF
DNA: TGTGCCAGCAGCTTGACAGGGGGTTACGAGCAGTACTTC
D: TRBD1
size: once
J: TRBJ2-7
V: TRBV11-1

CDR3: CATSDSRTGISYEQYF
DNA: TGTGCCACCAGTGATTCGCGGACAGGGATAAGCTACGAGCAGTACTTC
D: TRBD1
size: NA
J: TRBJ2-7
V: TRBV24-1

CDR3: CASSLGTSGRLGDNEQFF
DNA: TGCGCCAGCAGCTTGGGGACTAGCGGGAGATTAGGTGACAATGAGCAGTTCTTC
D: TRBD2
size: NA
J: TRBJ2-1
V: TRBV5-1

CDR3: CASSQDRRGTEPLHF
DNA: TGCGCCAGCAGCCAAGATCGGAGGGGTACGGAACCCCTCCACTTT
D: NA
size: NA
J: TRBJ1-6
V: TRBV4-3

CDR3: CATSDARAGWDEQFF
DNA: TGTGCCACCAGTGATGCCCGAGCGGGGTGGGATGAGCAGTTCTTC
D: TRBD2
size: NA
J: TRBJ2-1
V: TRBV24-1

CDR3: CASRPAGGPSTDTQYF
DNA: TGTGCCAGCAGGCCAGCGGGGGGACCTAGCACAGATACGCAGTATTTT
D: TRBD2
size: NA
J: TRBJ2-3
V: TRBV27

CDR3: CASSQVITGARAPLHF
DNA: TGCGCCAGCAGCCAAGTCATAACAGGGGCTAGGGCACCCCTCCACTTT
D: TRBD1
size: NA
J: TRBJ1-6
V: TRBV4-1

CDR3: CSARRDNEQFF
DNA: TGCAGTGCACGCAGGGATAATGAGCAGTTCTTC
D: NA
size: NA
J: TRBJ2-1
V: TRBV20-1

CDR3: CASSNRQDLDYGYTF
DNA: TGTGCCAGCAGCAACCGACAGGATCTGGACTATGGCTACACCTTC
D: NA
size: NA
J: TRBJ1-2
V: TRBV4-2

CDR3: CASTQAGGHHEQYF
DNA: TGTGCCAGCACCCAAGCGGGGGGGCACCACGAGCAGTACTTC
D: TRBD2
size: NA
J: TRBJ2-7
V: TRBV6-6

CDR3: CASSLAPGGSGDAEQYF
DNA: TGTGCCAGCAGTTTGGCCCCGGGAGGGTCCGGGGACGCCGAGCAGTACTTC
D: TRBD2
size: NA
J: TRBJ2-7
V: TRBV28

CDR3: CASSSHGDEQFF
DNA: TGTGCCAGCAGCTCGCACGGGGATGAGCAGTTCTTC
D: NA
size: NA
J: TRBJ2-1
V: TRBV28

CDR3: CASSRDSQNTEAFF
DNA: TGTGCCAGCAGTAGGGACAGTCAGAACACTGAAGCTTTCTTT
D: TRBD1
size: NA
J: TRBJ1-1
V: TRBV6-4

CDR3: CASSTGVAGGTGRTYNEQFF
DNA: TGTGCCAGTAGCACAGGGGTAGCGGGAGGGACAGGAAGGACCTACAATGAGCAGTTCTTC
D: TRBD2
size: NA
J: TRBJ2-1
V: TRBV19

CDR3: CASSLVDRVRNTIYF
DNA: TGTGCCAGCAGCTTAGTTGACAGGGTCCGAAACACCATATATTTT
D: TRBD1
size: NA
J: TRBJ1-3
V: TRBV7-9

CDR3: CASSHLGRDGYTF
DNA: TGTGCCAGCAGCCATTTGGGCAGGGATGGCTACACCTTC
D: NA
size: NA
J: TRBJ1-2
V: TRBV3-1/TRBV3-2

CDR3: CASSFWGGMNTEAFF
DNA: TGTGCCAGCAGCTTCTGGGGAGGTATGAACACTGAAGCTTTCTTT
D: NA
size: NA
J: TRBJ1-1
V: TRBV11-1

CDR3: CASSPGGVGNTEAFF
DNA: TGTGCCAGTAGTCCGGGGGGGGTAGGGAACACTGAAGCTTTCTTT
D: NA
size: few
J: TRBJ1-1
V: TRBV19

CDR3: CASGGSPNSPLHF
DNA: TGTGCCAGCGGGGGCAGCCCTAATTCACCCCTCCACTTT
D: NA
size: NA
J: TRBJ1-6
V: TRBV7-3